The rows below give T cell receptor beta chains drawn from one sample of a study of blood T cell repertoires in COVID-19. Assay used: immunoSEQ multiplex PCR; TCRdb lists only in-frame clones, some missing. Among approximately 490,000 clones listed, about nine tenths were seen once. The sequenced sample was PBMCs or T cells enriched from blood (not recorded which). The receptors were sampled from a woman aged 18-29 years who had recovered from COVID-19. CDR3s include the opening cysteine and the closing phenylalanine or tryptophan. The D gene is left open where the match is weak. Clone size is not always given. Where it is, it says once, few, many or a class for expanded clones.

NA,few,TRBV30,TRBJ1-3,CAWSSAGHGNTIYF,TGTGCCTGGAGTTCAGCGGGGCACGGAAACACCATATATTTT
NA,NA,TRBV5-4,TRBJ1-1,CASTSGATEAFF,TGTGCCAGCACGTCGGGAGCCACTGAAGCTTTCTTT
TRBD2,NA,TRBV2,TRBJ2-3,CASSRRGTTDTQYF,TGTGCCAGCAGTCGGCGGGGGACCACAGATACGCAGTATTTT
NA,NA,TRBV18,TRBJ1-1,CASSPSGEGPTEAFF,TGTGCCAGCTCACCGAGTGGGGAGGGGCCCACTGAAGCTTTCTTT
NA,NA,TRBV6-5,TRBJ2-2,CASRLGGSNTGELFF,TGTGCCAGCAGGCTGGGGGGATCGAACACCGGGGAGCTGTTTTTT
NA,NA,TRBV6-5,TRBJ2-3,CASRRDTDTQYF,TGTGCCAGCAGACGGGACACAGATACGCAGTATTTT
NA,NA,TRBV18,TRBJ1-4,CASSRVRSNEKLFF,TGTGCCAGCTCACGTGTCAGATCAAATGAAAAACTGTTTTTT
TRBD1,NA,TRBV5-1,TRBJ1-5,CASSLAMPTGGLSQPQHF,TGCGCCAGCAGCTTGGCGATGCCGACAGGGGGCTTAAGTCAGCCCCAGCATTTT
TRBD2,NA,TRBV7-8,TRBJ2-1,CASSPRTSGSYNEQFF,TGTGCCAGCAGCCCCAGAACTAGCGGGTCCTACAATGAGCAGTTCTTC
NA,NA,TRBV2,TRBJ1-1,CASSGLWGNTEAFF,TGTGCCAGCAGTGGATTGTGGGGCAACACTGAAGCTTTCTTT
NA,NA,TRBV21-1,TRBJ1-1,CASTLTTLTGFFMNTEAFF,TGTGCCAGCACCCTAACCACCTTGACAGGGTTCTTTATGAACACTGAAGCTTTCTTT
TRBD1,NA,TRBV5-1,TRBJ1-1,CASSLTGTGVTEAFF,TGCGCCAGCAGCCTTACCGGGACAGGGGTCACTGAAGCTTTCTTT
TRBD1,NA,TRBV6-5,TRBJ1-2,CASSTGEFNYGYTF,TGTGCCAGCAGTACAGGGGAGTTTAACTATGGCTACACCTTC
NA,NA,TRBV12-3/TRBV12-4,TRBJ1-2,CASSFRGTDGYTF,TGTGCCAGCAGTTTTAGGGGTACGGATGGCTACACCTTC
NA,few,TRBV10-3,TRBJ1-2,CANRPGDEDGYTF,TGTGCCAATCGCCCAGGGGATGAGGATGGCTACACCTTC
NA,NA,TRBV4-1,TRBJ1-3,CASSQGYGNTIYF,TGCGCCAGCAGCCAAGGTTACGGGAACACCATATATTTT
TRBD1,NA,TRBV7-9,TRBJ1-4,CASSWTGNYEKLFF,TGTGCCAGCAGCTGGACAGGGAACTATGAAAAACTGTTTTTT
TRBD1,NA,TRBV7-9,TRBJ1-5,CASSAGQGMGNQPQHF,TGTGCCAGCAGCGCCGGACAGGGTATGGGGAATCAGCCCCAGCATTTT
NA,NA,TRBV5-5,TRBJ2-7,CAGQLKAGPYEQYF,TGTGCCGGGCAGTTGAAGGCAGGGCCCTACGAGCAGTACTTC
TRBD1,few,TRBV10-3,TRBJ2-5,CAISESWGQGETQYF,TGTGCCATCAGTGAGTCTTGGGGACAGGGAGAGACCCAGTACTTC
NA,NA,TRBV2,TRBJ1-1,CASSSGGQNTEAFF,TGTGCCAGCAGCTCGGGGGGTCAGAACACTGAAGCTTTCTTT
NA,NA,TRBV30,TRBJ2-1,CAWSPGTPSQFF,TGTGCCTGGAGTCCCGGGACTCCATCGCAGTTCTTC
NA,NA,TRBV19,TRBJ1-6,CASSIFGTGGKAPLHF,TGTGCCAGTAGTATATTCGGGACTGGCGGCAAGGCACCCCTCCACTTT
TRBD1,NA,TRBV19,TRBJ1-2,CASSKDRVDNGYTF,TGTGCCAGTAGTAAGGACAGGGTAGATAATGGCTACACCTTC
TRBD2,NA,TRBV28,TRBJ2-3,CASSYSAGVTDTQYF,TGTGCCAGCAGTTATTCAGCGGGGGTCACAGATACGCAGTATTTT
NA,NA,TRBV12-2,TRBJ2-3,CASRLKWYRLAQDTQYF,TGTGCAAGTCGCTTAAAATGGTATAGACTAGCTCAAGATACGCAGTATTTT
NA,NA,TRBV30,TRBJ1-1,CAWSVRNTEAFF,TGTGCCTGGAGTGTCAGGAACACTGAAGCTTTCTTT
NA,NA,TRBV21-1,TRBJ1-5,CATSNDRPRASEQPQHF,TGTGCCACCTCGAATGACAGGCCGAGGGCGTCAGAGCAGCCCCAGCATTTT
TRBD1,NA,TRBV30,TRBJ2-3,CAWNAGQGMTDTQYF,TGTGCCTGGAACGCTGGACAGGGAATGACAGATACGCAGTATTTT
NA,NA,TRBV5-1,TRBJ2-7,CASSLGGGRIYEQYF,TGCGCCAGCAGCTTGGGGGGCGGACGGATCTACGAGCAGTACTTC
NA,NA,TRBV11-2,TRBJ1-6,CASSSLNTARHNSPLHF,TGTGCCAGCAGCTCCCTGAATACTGCCCGCCATAATTCACCCCTCCACTTT
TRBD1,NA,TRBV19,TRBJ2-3,CASSRQGATDTQYF,TGTGCCAGTAGTAGACAGGGTGCGACAGATACGCAGTATTTT
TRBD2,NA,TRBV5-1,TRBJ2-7,CASSLGLAGGLPYEQYF,TGCGCCAGCAGCTTGGGACTAGCGGGGGGACTCCCCTACGAGCAGTACTTC
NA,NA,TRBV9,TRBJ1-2,CASSAYINYGYTF,TGTGCCAGCAGCGCTTACATAAACTATGGCTACACCTTC
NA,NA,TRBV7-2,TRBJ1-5,CASSLDSYQPQHF,TGTGCCAGCAGCTTAGACTCATATCAGCCCCAGCATTTT
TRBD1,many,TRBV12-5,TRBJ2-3,CASGLRVGIGGPGTDTQYF,TGTGCTAGTGGTTTGCGGGTAGGAATAGGGGGCCCTGGCACAGATACGCAGTATTTT
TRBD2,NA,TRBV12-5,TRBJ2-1,CPPETERGSGGQFF,TGTCCACCCGAGACTGAGCGGGGTTCGGGGGGGCAGTTCTTC
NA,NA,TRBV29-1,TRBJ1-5,CSVGAGLGSPQHF,TGCAGCGTTGGAGCGGGCCTTGGGTCGCCCCAGCATTTT
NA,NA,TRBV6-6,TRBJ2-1,CASSRAQGLNEQFF,TGTGCCAGCAGCCGGGCCCAGGGGCTGAATGAGCAGTTCTTC
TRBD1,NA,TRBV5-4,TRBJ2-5,CASSSPLQGDETQYF,TGTGCCAGCAGCTCCCCCCTGCAGGGGGATGAGACCCAGTACTTC